This passage covers 16 T cell receptor beta chains from one sample sequenced in a study of siplizumab effects on memory and regulatory T cells. Here immunoSEQ multiplex PCR was the method, and the copy in TCRdb shows in-frame clones only, minus some. This sample has about 100,000 clones, with about 95% found just once. Input material: non-Treg CD4+ T cells sorted from blood. The origin of the receptors is a human donor in good health.

The genes are TRBV19 and TRBJ2-5, with 7 positions matching TRBD2. Germline CDR1 is LNHDA and CDR2 is SQIVND (reference sequence). Trimming at V came to 5 bases and at J to 0 bases, leaving 9 bases not matched to a gene. This CDR3 comprises 16 residues. CDR3 residues: CASSLGASGYQETQYF. CDR3 coding DNA: TGTGCCAGTAGTCTAGGGGCTAGCGGATACCAAGAGACCCAGTACTTC.

V and J are TRBV7-8 and TRBJ2-3; TRBD2 might be the D (6 bases). The CDR3 is 15 amino acids. The V and J ends lost 6 bases and 5 bases respectively, with 18 bases between them. In germline, CDR1 is SGHVS, CDR2 FQNEAQ. CDR3 in amino acids: CASSRGDSVRDTQYF. For the CDR3, the DNA is TGTGCCAGCAGTCGAGGGGACTCCGTGAGAGATACGCAGTATTTT.

This clone has more than one count but fewer than ten. The chain recombines TRBV19 with TRBJ1-2; TRBD1 matches at 11 bases. Germline V CDR1 and CDR2: LNHDA, SQIVND (reference sequence). V was pared by 3 bases and J by 3 bases, with 3 bases of the junction left unmatched. The CDR3 consists of 15 residues. In DNA, the CDR3 is TGTGCCAGTAGTATTGGACAGGGGGCGGACTATGGCTACACCTTC. Amino acid sequence: CASSIGQGADYGYTF.

The rearrangement joins TRBV27 to TRBJ2-1, with 14 bases identical to TRBD2. Unmatched junction bases numbered 13, after V lost 1 base and J lost 8 bases. The CDR3 contains 19 residues. In germline, CDR1 is MNHEY, CDR2 SMNVEV (reference sequence). DNA for the CDR3: TGTGCCAGCAGTTTATGGGGGACGGTGGGACTAGCGGGAGTTCATGAGCAGTTCTTC. Protein: CASSLWGTVGLAGVHEQFF.

The V call is TRBV28, the J call TRBJ1-4; the D is unclear. Trimming removed 8 bases from V and 4 bases from J, with 8 bases in between. In germline, CDR1 is MDHEN, CDR2 SYDVKM. The CDR3 runs 12 residues. The DNA of the CDR3 is TGTGCCAGCGGAACAAATAATGAAAAACTGTTTTTT. Protein: CASGTNNEKLFF.

CDR3 in DNA: TGTGCCAGCCAGAGCGGGACAAGCACAGATACGCAGTATTTT. The encoded protein is CASQSGTSTDTQYF. This chain joins TRBV28 and TRBJ2-3; tentatively, D is TRBD2 (7 bases). This CDR3 has 14 amino acids. Trimming cost V 8 bases and J 0 bases, with 12 bases left between them. CDR1 MDHEN and CDR2 SYDVKM come from the germline V gene.

The chain couples TRBV28 to TRBJ2-7; D is undetermined. Germline-derived CDR1 and CDR2 are MDHEN and SYDVKM. The CDR3 extends over 13 amino acids. V was shortened by 3 bases and J by 2 bases, with 8 bases between the two germline ends. The CDR3 here is CASSFPGTYEQYF. The CDR3 DNA reads TGTGCCAGCAGTTTCCCCGGAACCTACGAGCAGTACTTC.

This clone was counted a single time. The gene calls are TRBV18 and TRBJ2-1; 13 nucleotides agree with TRBD2. The CDR3 runs 18 residues. Germline CDR1 reads KGHSH; CDR2 reads LQKENI. The J segment lost 9 bases and the V segment lost 5 bases, leaving 16 bases of the junction unmatched. The CDR3 DNA follows: TGTGCCAGCTCAAGGGGACTAGCGGGGACGACCGGAAGGAGTGAGCAGTTCTTC. Residues: CASSRGLAGTTGRSEQFF. Based on the CDR3 plus reference TRBV18 and TRBJ2-1, the full variable domain is NAGVMQNPRHLVRRRGQEARLRCSPMKGHSHVYWYRQLPEEGLKFMVYLQKENIIDESGMPKERFSAEFPKEGPSILRIQQVVRGDSAAYFCASSRGLAGTTGRSEQFFGPGTRLTVL.

The V and J genes are TRBV18 and TRBJ1-4; no clear D. Between the trimmed V and J ends, which lost 1 base and 5 bases, there was a span of 8 bases. The CDR3 has 14 residues. Germline CDR1 and CDR2: KGHSH and LQKENI. Here the CDR3 reads CASSPQGLNEKLFF. The CDR3 DNA reads as TGTGCCAGCTCACCACAGGGATTAAATGAAAAACTGTTTTTT.

Here the CDR3 reads CASSYMGQDNQPQHF. The CDR3 DNA follows: TGTGCCAGCAGTTACATGGGACAGGACAATCAGCCCCAGCATTTT. The chain joins TRBV6-5 to TRBJ1-5, with TRBD1 matching 8 bases. V dropped 2 bases and J dropped 3; count of bases not matched to a gene: 3. Germline CDR1 and CDR2: MNHEY and SVGAGI. The CDR3 loop spans 15 amino acids.

The genes are TRBV9 and TRBJ1-2; the match to TRBD1 covers 7 bases. The trim removed 4 bases at V and 2 bases at J, leaving 2 bases unmatched. CDR1 SGDLS and CDR2 YYNGEE come from the germline V gene. This CDR3 has 13 amino acids. CDR3 DNA sequence: TGTGCCAGCAGCCCGGACAGGAACTATGGCTACACCTTC. It codes for CASSPDRNYGYTF.

This clone has only one observation. This chain connects TRBV27 to TRBJ2-2, with 7 bases lining up with TRBD2. The junction had 5 bases not matched to a gene; V was cut back by 4 bases and J by 0 bases. This CDR3 has 16 amino acids. Germline CDR1 is MNHEY and CDR2 is SMNVEV (reference sequence). The CDR3 loop reads CASSSPGLTNTGELFF. Here the CDR3 DNA reads TGTGCCAGCAGTTCGCCGGGACTAACGAACACCGGGGAGCTGTTTTTT.

The chain employs TRBV4-1 and TRBJ2-4; 8 nucleotides line up with TRBD1. CDR3 length: 17 amino acids. Germline V gene lookup returns CDR1 MGHRA and CDR2 YSYEKL. Trimming cost V 3 bases and J 0 bases; bases outside gene matches: 7. The DNA of the CDR3 is TGCGCCAGCAGCCAGATCCGAGACAGGGGAGCCAAAAACATTCAGTACTTC. Residues: CASSQIRDRGAKNIQYF.

The chain couples TRBV6-6 to TRBJ1-5, with D unresolved. V dropped 2 bases and J dropped 0 bases, with 11 bases sitting between them. The V gene's germline CDR1 is MNHNY and CDR2 SVGAGI (reference sequence). The CDR3 spans 16 residues. The CDR3 DNA is TGTGCCAGCAGTTACGGGCAGTCTTATAGCAATCAGCCCCAGCATTTT. It is translated as CASSYGQSYSNQPQHF.

The CDR3 bases are TGTGCCAGTAGTATAGGGCAAGACTATGGCTACACCTTC. Translation: CASSIGQDYGYTF. This sequence joins TRBV19 and TRBJ1-2; no clear D gene. Trimming pared 1 base from V and 3 bases from J, leaving 6 bases between. Germline V gives CDR1 LNHDA, CDR2 SQIVND (reference sequence). CDR3 length: 13 residues.

The count of this clone is one. This chain's CDR3 is CASSLRVAGVTGELFF. The CDR3 nucleotides read TGTGCCAGTAGTCTCAGGGTAGCGGGAGTAACCGGGGAGCTGTTTTTT. The chain links TRBV19 to TRBJ2-2; 9 nucleotides line up with TRBD2. CDR1 and CDR2 from the germline V gene are LNHDA and SQIVND (reference sequence). With V trimmed by 5 bases and J by 5 bases, 9 bases remained unmatched. The CDR3 length is 16 residues.